A single T cell receptor beta chain is shown here with its context. Its antigen is not identified. The data stem from a study of T cells in Graves' hyperthyroidism and ophthalmopathy. Study-wide results and limits: Most expanded thyroid clonotypes above 0.001 recurred in blood. Ophthalmopathy got predicted by the model a median about 6.7 months before its onset.

Not enrolled were patients with uncontrolled infection, other autoimmune disease, pregnancy or lactation. Clinical symptoms, serum thyroxine and TRAb, thyroid ultrasound and orbital computed tomography together formed the diagnostic basis. There were TCR beta CDR3 regions amplified from RNA transcripts. Carried out on the TCR CDR3, a first-round RT-PCR used the HTBI primer set. TCRdb re-called the multiplex PCR reads with MiXCR, one entry per CDR3 protein. This sample has a few hundred thousand distinct CDR3 sequences, with 46% found just once. The V end was cut by 4 bases, the J end by 1 base, with 7 bases between. The CDR3 extends over 13 amino acids. Germline CDR1 SGHDN, CDR2 FVKESK.

The chain joins TRBV14 to TRBJ1-1; no clear D. Sequencing was done on a sample of peripheral blood or thyroid tissue (not recorded which). This clonotype was sampled from an adult woman with Graves' disease, either hyperthyroidism or ophthalmopathy (not recorded which). The CDR3 loop reads CASSPTSNTEAFF. CDR3 DNA sequence: TGTGCCAGCAGCCCGACTTCGAACACTGAAGCTTTCTTT.